This T cell receptor beta chain is drawn from a study of blood T cell repertoires in COVID-19. The wider study: COVID-19 samples from acute and convalescent phases originated in the United States, Italy and Spain.

CDR3 length: 13 residues. Trimming cost V 5 bases and J 1 base, with 8 bases left between them. In germline, CDR1 is SGHTA, CDR2 FQGTGA. This clone was counted a few times. This table comes from immunoSEQ multiplex PCR, and its TCRdb copy is limited to in-frame clones, with some not included. This table holds 200,000 or so clones, approximately 86% found once. V and J are TRBV7-3 and TRBJ1-1; no firm D call. This clonotype was sampled from a man in his fifties or sixties with COVID-19, enrolled during active disease. The sequenced sample was peripheral blood. Here the CDR3 DNA reads TGTGCCAGCAGCCGACAAAGGAACACTGAAGCTTTCTTT. This encodes CASSRQRNTEAFF.